The 20 T cell receptor beta chains in this list originate from one sample, sequenced in a study of siplizumab effects on memory and regulatory T cells. Method: immunoSEQ multiplex PCR; TCRdb's copy keeps in-frame clones and lacks some. The sample records tens of thousands of clones, roughly 89% being singletons. The material sequenced was Tregs sorted from blood. These receptors all come from a human donor in good health.

J is TRBJ2-6 and V is TRBV27; maybe TRBD2 (6 bases). Germline CDR1 reads MNHEY; CDR2 reads SMNVEV (reference sequence). V was pared by 10 bases and J by 1 base, with 17 bases between. This CDR3 spans 16 amino acids. In DNA form, the CDR3 reads TGTGCCACCTCGCACCGGAGGGGTTCTGGGGCCAACGTCCTGACTTTC. Its translation is CATSHRRGSGANVLTF.

The chain links TRBV5-6 to TRBJ1-5; D is possibly TRBD1 (5 bases). The CDR3 contains 15 residues. Germline CDR1 SGHDT, CDR2 YYEEEE. V was trimmed by 0 bases and J by 4 bases, leaving 11 bases between them. The CDR3 DNA reads TGTGCCAGCAGCTTGGGGGGGTTCCGGAATCAGCCCCAGCATTTT. It specifies CASSLGGFRNQPQHF.

This chain joins TRBV28 and TRBJ1-5; D gene ambiguous. The germline V gene has CDR1 MDHEN and CDR2 SYDVKM. V shed 4 bases and J shed 7 bases, with 17 bases lying between them. This CDR3 contains 15 residues. CDR3 nucleotide sequence: TGTGCCAGCAGTTGGTTCCGCACAGCTTTACAGCCCCAGCATTTT. It yields the protein CASSWFRTALQPQHF.

The sample holds many counts of this clone. The rearrangement joins TRBV6-4 to TRBJ2-3; unclear D gene. From germline, CDR1 is MRHNA and CDR2 SNTAGT. This CDR3 region has 13 residues. V lost 5 bases and J lost 2, with 8 bases in between. The CDR3 region is CASSSTPTDTQYF. CDR3 sequence (DNA): TGTGCCAGCAGTTCTACTCCCACAGATACGCAGTATTTT.

V and J are TRBV10-3 and TRBJ1-4; the D gene is possibly TRBD1 (5 bases). Per germline, CDR1 ENHRY and CDR2 SYGVKD. Trimming removed 9 bases at V and 3 bases at J, with 14 bases between. The CDR3 runs 14 residues. The CDR3 is CAIGDSGPNEKLFF. The CDR3 coding sequence is TGTGCCATAGGTGATTCGGGACCTAATGAAAAACTGTTTTTT.

CDR3 loop: CASSDGTGFGEAFF. The CDR3 DNA follows: TGTGCCAGCAGTGACGGCACCGGGTTTGGTGAAGCTTTCTTT. The chain links TRBV6-4 to TRBJ1-1, with D uncertain. Germline CDR1 reads MRHNA; CDR2 reads SNTAGT. The CDR3 is 14 amino acids. The V end lost 2 bases, the J end lost 7 bases, and 14 bases lay between the germline ends.

This chain connects TRBV13 to TRBJ2-5; D not resolved. Looked up from germline, CDR1 is PRHDT and CDR2 is FYEKMQ (reference sequence). V was shortened by 4 bases and J by 0 bases, with 3 bases between the two germline ends. CDR3 length: 12 residues. CDR3 amino acids: CASSSYQETQYF. The CDR3 DNA sequence: TGTGCCAGCAGCTCCTACCAAGAGACCCAGTACTTC.

V gene TRBV4-2 combines with J gene TRBJ2-5, with TRBD1 identical over 8 bases. After removal of 0 bases from V and 5 bases from J, the junction contained 20 bases not matched to a gene. This CDR3 contains 20 residues. CDR1 and CDR2 (germline): LGHNA, YNFKEQ. The DNA for the CDR3 is TGTGCCAGCAGCCAAGATCTTACCTCCCGGGGACAGGTATCGTACGAGACCCAGTACTTC. It yields the protein CASSQDLTSRGQVSYETQYF.

The V gene is TRBV29-1, the J gene TRBJ2-7; D call uncertain. Trimming took 7 bases from V and 2 from J, leaving 18 bases between them. The CDR3 sequence is 14 residues long. Germline V gene lookup returns CDR1 SQVTM and CDR2 ANQGSEA. CDR3: CSAELVTKAYEQYF. CDR3 bases: TGCAGCGCCGAGTTGGTGACGAAGGCCTACGAGCAGTACTTC.

The rearrangement links TRBV19 to TRBJ1-1, with a possible D match to TRBD1 (5 bases). CDR1 and CDR2 from the germline V gene are LNHDA and SQIVND (reference sequence). V dropped 5 bases and J dropped 8 bases, with 24 bases sitting between them. CDR3 length: 16 residues. The CDR3 here is CASSYYGTGRGDEAFF. In nucleotides, the CDR3 is TGTGCCAGTAGTTATTATGGTACGGGGAGAGGGGACGAAGCTTTCTTT.

The chain employs TRBV14 and TRBJ2-2; D uncertain. Germline lookup yields CDR1 SGHDN and CDR2 FVKESK. The CDR3 is made up of 14 amino acids. The V gene lost 4 bases and the J gene lost 2 bases, with 8 bases spanning the gap. The CDR3 DNA sequence: TGTGCCAGCAGCCGGGCCTTAAACACCGGGGAGCTGTTTTTT. This translates into CASSRALNTGELFF.

This clone was observed once. This chain connects TRBV11-2 to TRBJ1-5; D is unclear. Trimming cost V 5 bases and J 0 bases, with 11 bases left between them. CDR1 is SGHAT and CDR2 is FQNNGV in the germline V gene. CDR3 length equals 15 residues. Written as DNA, the CDR3 is TGTGCCAGCAGCCACGGAGGGAATAGCAATCAGCCCCAGCATTTT. This translates into CASSHGGNSNQPQHF. Complete variable domain (other parts from reference TRBV11-2 and TRBJ1-5): EAGVAQSPRYKIIEKRQSVAFWCNPISGHATLYWYQQILGQGPKLLIQFQNNGVVDDSQLPKDRFSAERLKGVDSTLKIQPAKLEDSAVYLCASSHGGNSNQPQHFGDGTRLSIL.

The chain recombines TRBV6-1 with TRBJ1-2; D possibly corresponds to TRBD1 (5 bases). The CDR3 extends over 15 amino acids. Trimming left V 2 bases short and J 0 bases short, with 10 bases between. CDR1 MNHNS and CDR2 SASEGT come from the germline V gene. The CDR3 protein is CASSERGLPNYGYTF. The CDR3 region has the DNA TGTGCCAGCAGTGAACGGGGCCTTCCTAACTATGGCTACACCTTC.

The rearrangement links TRBV5-1 to TRBJ2-7; D may be TRBD1 or TRBD2 (5 bases each). The V end lost 5 bases, the J end lost 0 bases, and 12 bases lay between the germline ends. CDR1 and CDR2 (germline): SGHRS, YFSETQ. The CDR3 has 14 amino acids. The CDR3 DNA is TGCGCCAGCAGTATCTGGGACCCCTCCTACGAGCAGTACTTC. It is translated as CASSIWDPSYEQYF.

The chain recombines TRBV29-1 with TRBJ2-3, with 8 bases fitting TRBD2. The CDR3 is 13 residues long. Germline lookup yields CDR1 SQVTM and CDR2 ANQGSEA. Trimming cost V 6 bases and J 4 bases; bases outside gene matches: 6. The chain's CDR3 is CSVPGLESDTQYF. The CDR3, as DNA: TGCAGCGTACCGGGACTAGAGTCAGATACGCAGTATTTT.

The CDR3 spells CASSRTSGTDTQYF. For the CDR3, the DNA is TGTGCCAGCAGCCGGACTAGCGGCACAGATACGCAGTATTTT. The chain carries TRBV7-2 and TRBJ2-3; 9 bases match TRBD2. There are 14 residues in the CDR3. Per germline, CDR1 SGHTA and CDR2 FQGNSA. J lost 1 base, V lost 5 bases, and 1 base had no gene match.

The chain links TRBV4-2 to TRBJ2-3; a possible D gene is TRBD2 (6 bases). Germline loops: CDR1 LGHNA, CDR2 YNFKEQ. The CDR3 is made up of 18 amino acids. V lost 0 bases and J lost 0, with 16 bases in between. The CDR3 nucleotides are TGTGCCAGCAGCCAAGATAGAGGAGGGGTCACTAGCACAGATACGCAGTATTTT. It specifies CASSQDRGGVTSTDTQYF.

A few counts support this clone. This CDR3 reads CASSLPGQIHF. The CDR3 nucleotides are TGTGCCAGCAGCTTACCGGGACAAATCCACTTT. The V call is TRBV7-2, the J call TRBJ1-6, with a possible D match to TRBD1 (6 bases). The germline V and J ends were trimmed by 2 bases and 17 bases, with 10 bases remaining between them. CDR1 and CDR2 (germline): SGHTA, FQGNSA. The CDR3 runs 11 residues. The full variable domain, in which reference TRBV7-2 and TRBJ1-6 provide the parts outside the CDR3, is GAGVSQSPSNKVTEKGKDVELRCDPISGHTALYWYRQSLGQGLEFLIYFQGNSAPDKSGLPSDRFSAERTGGSVSTLTIQRTQQEDSAVYLCASSLPGQIHFGNGTRLTVT.

The chain couples TRBV9 to TRBJ2-7, with D possibly TRBD1 on 5 matching bases. The CDR3 is made up of 14 amino acids. The germline gives CDR1 SGDLS, CDR2 YYNGEE. V was clipped by 2 bases and J by 0 bases, with 9 bases between them. The CDR3 coding sequence is TGTGCCAGCAGCGTGCACAGGAGCTCCTACGAGCAGTACTTC. Translating it yields CASSVHRSSYEQYF. Full variable domain (rest looked up from reference TRBV9 and TRBJ2-7): DSGVTQTPKHLITATGQRVTLRCSPRSGDLSVYWYQQSLDQGLQFLIQYYNGEERAKGNILERFSAQQFPDLHSELNLSSLELGDSALYFCASSVHRSSYEQYFGPGTRLTVT.

This clone was seen once. The rearrangement links TRBV14 to TRBJ1-6; D is unresolved. V lost 0 bases to trimming and J lost 5 bases, with 8 bases between them. Per the germline V gene, CDR1 is SGHDN and CDR2 is FVKESK. CDR3 length: 15 residues. The CDR3 spells CASSQERRNNSPLHF. CDR3 nucleotides: TGTGCCAGCAGCCAAGAACGAAGAAATAATTCACCCCTCCACTTT.